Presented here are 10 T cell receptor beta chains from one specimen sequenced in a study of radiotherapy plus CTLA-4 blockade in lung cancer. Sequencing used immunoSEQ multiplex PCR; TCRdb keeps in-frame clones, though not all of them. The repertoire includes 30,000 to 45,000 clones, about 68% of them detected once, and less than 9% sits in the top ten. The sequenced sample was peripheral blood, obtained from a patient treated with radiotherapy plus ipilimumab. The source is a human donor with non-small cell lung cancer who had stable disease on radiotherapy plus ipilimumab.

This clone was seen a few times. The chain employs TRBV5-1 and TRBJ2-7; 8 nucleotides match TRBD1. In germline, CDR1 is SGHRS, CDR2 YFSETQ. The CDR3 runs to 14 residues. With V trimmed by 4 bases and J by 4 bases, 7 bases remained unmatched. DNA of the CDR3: TGCGCCAGCAGCCCCCTGACAGGGGATTACGAGCAGTACGTC. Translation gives CASSPLTGDYEQYV.

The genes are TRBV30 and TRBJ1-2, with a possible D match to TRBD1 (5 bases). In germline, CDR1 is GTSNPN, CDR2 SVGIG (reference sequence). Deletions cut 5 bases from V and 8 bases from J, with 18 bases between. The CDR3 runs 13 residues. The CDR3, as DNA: TGTGCCTGGTGTAGACGGGGCGGGGGGGGCTACACCTTC. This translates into CAWCRRGGGGYTF.

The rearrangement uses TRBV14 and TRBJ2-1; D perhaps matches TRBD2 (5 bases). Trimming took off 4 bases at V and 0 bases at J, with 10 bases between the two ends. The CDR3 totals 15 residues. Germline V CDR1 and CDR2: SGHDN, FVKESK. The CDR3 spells CASSPGLSSYNEQFF. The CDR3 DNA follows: TGTGCCAGCAGCCCTGGACTGTCCTCCTACAATGAGCAGTTCTTC.

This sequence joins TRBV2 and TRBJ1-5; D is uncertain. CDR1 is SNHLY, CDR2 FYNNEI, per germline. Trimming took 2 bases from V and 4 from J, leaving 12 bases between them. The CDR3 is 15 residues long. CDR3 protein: CASSEFGLWNQPQHF. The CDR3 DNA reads TGTGCCAGCAGTGAATTCGGGCTTTGGAATCAGCCCCAGCATTTT.

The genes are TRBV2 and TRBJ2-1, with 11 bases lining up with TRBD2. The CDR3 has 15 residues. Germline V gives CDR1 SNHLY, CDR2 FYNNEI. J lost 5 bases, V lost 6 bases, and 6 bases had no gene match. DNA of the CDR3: TGTGCCAGCAGACAAACTAGCGGGGGAGACAATGAGCAGTTCTTC. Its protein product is CASRQTSGGDNEQFF. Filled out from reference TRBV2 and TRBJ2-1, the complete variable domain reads EPEVTQTPSHQVTQMGQEVILRCVPISNHLYFYWYRQILGQKVEFLVSFYNNEISEKSEIFDDQFSVERPDGSNFTLKIRSTKLEDSAMYFCASRQTSGGDNEQFFGPGTRLTVL.

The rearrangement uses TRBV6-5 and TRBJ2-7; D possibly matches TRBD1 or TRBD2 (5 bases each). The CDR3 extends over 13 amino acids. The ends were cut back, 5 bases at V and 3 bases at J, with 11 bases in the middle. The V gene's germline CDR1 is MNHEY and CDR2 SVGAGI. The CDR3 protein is CASSPGRYYEQYV. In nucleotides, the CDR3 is TGTGCCAGCAGTCCGGGACGGTACTACGAGCAGTACGTC.

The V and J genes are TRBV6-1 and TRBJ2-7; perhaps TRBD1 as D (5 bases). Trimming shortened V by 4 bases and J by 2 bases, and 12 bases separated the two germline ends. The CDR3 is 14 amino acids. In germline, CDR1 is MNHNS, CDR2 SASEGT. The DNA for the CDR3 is TGTGCCAGCAGTGCCCGGACGGACACCTACGAGCAGTACGTC. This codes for CASSARTDTYEQYV.

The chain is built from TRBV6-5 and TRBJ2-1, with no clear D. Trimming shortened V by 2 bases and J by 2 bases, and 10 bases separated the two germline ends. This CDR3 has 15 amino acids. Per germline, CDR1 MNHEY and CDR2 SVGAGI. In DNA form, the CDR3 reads TGTGCCAGCAGTTACGATTTCATGGCCTACAATGAGCAGTTCTTC. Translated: CASSYDFMAYNEQFF.

Written as DNA, the CDR3 is TGTGCCAGCAGCGTGGGGACAGGGCAAAGCTCCTATAATTCACCCCTCCACTTT. Translation: CASSVGTGQSSYNSPLHF. V usage is TRBV7-9 and J usage is TRBJ1-6; 9 bases map to TRBD1. With V trimmed by 5 bases and J by 0 bases, 8 bases remained unmatched. CDR3 length: 18 residues. CDR1 is SEHNR, CDR2 FQNEAQ, per germline (reference sequence).

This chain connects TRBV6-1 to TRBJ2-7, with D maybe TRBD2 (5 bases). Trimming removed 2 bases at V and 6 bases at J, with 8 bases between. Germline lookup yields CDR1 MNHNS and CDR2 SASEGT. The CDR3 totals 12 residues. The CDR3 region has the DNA TGTGCCAGCAGTGAAAGGCGGGCCGAGCAGTACGTC. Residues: CASSERRAEQYV.